This TCR beta chain derives from a study of shared clonotypes between healthy human individuals. Overall study context: Researchers assigned three CD4 naive, three CD4 memory, two CD8 naive and one CD8 memory plate to each donor. Findings of the study overall: What naive subsets generally showed was a larger estimated richness than memory subsets showed. Only blood underwent sampling, and tissue repertoires likely differ. Among donors, clonotype sharing was expected to be affected by sequencing depth.

The table came from immunoSEQ multiplex PCR; TCRdb's copy has only in-frame clones and leaves some out. The repertoire holds about 2.2 million clones, with 93% as singletons. Points on this clone: The antigen is not known.

The CDR3 runs 17 residues. CDR1 SGHRS and CDR2 YFSETQ come from the germline V gene. V was clipped by 3 bases and J by 0 bases; unmatched bases: 8. Naive CD8 cells, CD45RO-negative and positively selected for CCR7, excluded terminally differentiated effector memory CD45RA+ cells. This chain uses TRBV5-1 with TRBJ2-2, with 7 bases identical to TRBD2. The sample consisted of naive CD8+ T cells from PBMCs. This sequence was found in a man between 18 and 35 years old in good health. Some clones in this sample may be carry-over from other donors' samples. CDR3: CASSWNPAGSNTGELFF. In DNA form, the CDR3 reads TGCGCCAGCAGCTGGAATCCAGCGGGGTCGAACACCGGGGAGCTGTTTTTT.